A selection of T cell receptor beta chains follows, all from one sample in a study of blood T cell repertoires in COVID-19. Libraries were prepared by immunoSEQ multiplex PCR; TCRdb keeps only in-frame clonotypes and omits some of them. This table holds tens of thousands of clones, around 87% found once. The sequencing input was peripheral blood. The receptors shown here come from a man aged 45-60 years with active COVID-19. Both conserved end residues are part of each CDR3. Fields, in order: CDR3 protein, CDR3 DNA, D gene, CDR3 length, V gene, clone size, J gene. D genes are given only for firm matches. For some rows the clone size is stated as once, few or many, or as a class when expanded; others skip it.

CASSLLSLAGGNEQFF,TGTGCCAGCAGCTTATTAAGTCTAGCGGGTGGGAATGAGCAGTTCTTC,TRBD2,16,TRBV7-3,.,TRBJ2-1
CASSLPPWEGGNQPQHF,TGTGCCAGCAGTTTACCCCCTTGGGAGGGAGGAAATCAGCCCCAGCATTTT,.,17,TRBV28,.,TRBJ1-5
CASSAHRPRRTGELFF,TGTGCCAGCAGTGCCCACAGGCCCCGTAGGACCGGGGAGCTGTTTTTT,.,16,TRBV6-1,.,TRBJ2-2
CASRLARQGVPEAFF,TGTGCCAGCAGATTAGCGAGACAGGGTGTTCCTGAAGCTTTCTTT,TRBD1,15,TRBV6-5,.,TRBJ1-1
CASSPTGGRYEQYF,TGTGCCAGCAGCCCGACAGGGGGCCGGTACGAGCAGTACTTC,TRBD1,14,TRBV27,.,TRBJ2-7
CASSSTWLAGGDTGELFF,TGTGCCAGCAGTTCAACCTGGTTAGCGGGGGGGGACACCGGGGAGCTGTTTTTT,TRBD2,18,TRBV7-2,.,TRBJ2-2
CASSLQGGNYEQYF,TGTGCCAGCAGCCTCCAAGGGGGCAACTACGAGCAGTACTTC,TRBD1,14,TRBV3-1/TRBV3-2,.,TRBJ2-7
CASSLWDNSNQPQHF,TGCGCCAGCAGCCTATGGGACAATAGCAATCAGCCCCAGCATTTT,.,15,TRBV4-1,.,TRBJ1-5
CASSSRLAGGQYLYNEQFF,TGTGCCAGCAGTTCCAGACTAGCGGGGGGCCAATACTTATACAATGAGCAGTTCTTC,TRBD2,19,TRBV6-2/TRBV6-3,.,TRBJ2-1
CASSPGSPDRGGTDTQYF,TGTGCCAGCAGTCCTGGATCACCTGACAGGGGAGGCACAGATACGCAGTATTTT,TRBD1,18,TRBV28,few,TRBJ2-3
CASSVIQGNHEQYF,TGTGCCAGCAGTGTCATACAGGGTAACCACGAGCAGTACTTC,.,14,TRBV2,.,TRBJ2-7
CASSLALTSGGRYQETQYF,TGTGCCAGCAGCTTAGCGCTTACTAGCGGGGGGCGGTACCAAGAGACCCAGTACTTC,TRBD2,19,TRBV7-2,.,TRBJ2-5
CASSPQGYGYTF,TGCGCCAGCAGTCCTCAGGGCTATGGCTACACCTTC,.,12,TRBV28,once,TRBJ1-2
CAWDPTGGNGYTF,TGTGCCTGGGACCCGACAGGGGGCAATGGCTACACCTTC,TRBD1,13,TRBV30,.,TRBJ1-2
CASRAASGNTIYF,TGTGCCAGCAGGGCGGCCTCTGGAAACACCATATATTTT,.,13,TRBV27,few,TRBJ1-3
CATSVGLRVDTEAFF,TGTGCCACCAGTGTAGGGCTGAGGGTGGACACTGAAGCTTTCTTT,.,15,TRBV24-1,.,TRBJ1-1
CASSWAGQPQHF,TGTGCCAGCAGTTGGGCAGGCCAGCCCCAGCATTTT,.,12,TRBV6-2/TRBV6-3,.,TRBJ1-5
CASSPGLASYNEQFF,TGTGCCAGCAGCCCCGGACTAGCCTCCTACAATGAGCAGTTCTTC,TRBD2,15,TRBV14,.,TRBJ2-1
CASAPSVSTDTQYF,TGCGCCAGCGCCCCTAGCGTTAGCACAGATACGCAGTATTTT,.,14,TRBV5-1,.,TRBJ2-3
CASTKTGVMETQYF,TGTGCCAGCACCAAAACCGGGGTAATGGAGACCCAGTACTTC,.,14,TRBV7-9,.,TRBJ2-5
CASRGGQGYNEQFF,TGTGCCAGCAGGGGGGGACAGGGATACAATGAGCAGTTCTTC,TRBD1,14,TRBV27,.,TRBJ2-1
CAWGGAREQYF,TGTGCCTGGGGGGGGGCACGGGAGCAGTACTTC,.,11,TRBV30,.,TRBJ2-7
CASSQWDRAGLEQFF,TGTGCCAGCAGCCAATGGGACAGGGCTGGCCTGGAGCAGTTCTTC,TRBD1,15,TRBV3-1/TRBV3-2,.,TRBJ2-1
CASSLTGTGGIYGYTF,TGTGCCAGCAGTTTAACCGGGACAGGGGGAATCTATGGCTACACCTTC,TRBD1,16,TRBV28,.,TRBJ1-2
CASSTTGGPYTEAFF,TGTGCCAGCAGCACGACAGGGGGTCCGTATACTGAAGCTTTCTTT,TRBD1,15,TRBV7-3,.,TRBJ1-1
CASSIDQENTEAFF,TGTGCCAGTAGTATAGATCAGGAGAACACTGAAGCTTTCTTT,.,14,TRBV19,.,TRBJ1-1
CASGNREGTDTQYF,TGCGCCAGCGGGAACAGGGAAGGCACAGATACGCAGTATTTT,.,14,TRBV10-1,.,TRBJ2-3
CASSSGNTGELFF,TGTGCCAGCAGCTCAGGAAACACCGGGGAGCTGTTTTTT,.,13,TRBV7-3,.,TRBJ2-2
CASSPRREDEQFF,TGTGCCAGCTCACCACGTCGGGAGGATGAGCAGTTCTTC,TRBD2,13,TRBV18,.,TRBJ2-1
CASSPNPGTASWKAFF,TGTGCCAGCAGCCCAAACCCCGGGACAGCATCTTGGAAAGCTTTCTTT,TRBD1,16,TRBV5-6,once,TRBJ1-1
CASSPEGSGRAVFHYEQYF,TGTGCCAGCTCCCCCGAGGGCAGCGGGAGGGCCGTATTTCACTACGAGCAGTACTTC,TRBD2,19,TRBV18,.,TRBJ2-7
CASSIERDNTGELFF,TGTGCCAGTAGTATCGAGCGGGACAACACCGGGGAGCTGTTTTTT,TRBD2,15,TRBV19,.,TRBJ2-2
CASSTPGQLYEQYF,TGTGCCAGCAGTACCCCGGGACAGCTCTACGAGCAGTACTTC,TRBD1,14,TRBV6-2/TRBV6-3,.,TRBJ2-7
CASSQVIPGQRSGNTIYF,TGCGCCAGCAGCCAAGTCATTCCGGGACAGCGTTCTGGAAACACCATATATTTT,TRBD1,18,TRBV4-3,.,TRBJ1-3
CASSVAQTGEQFF,TGTGCCAGCAGCGTAGCTCAGACAGGAGAGCAGTTCTTC,.,13,TRBV9,.,TRBJ2-1
CASSIRGSAGVQPQHF,TGTGCCAGCAGTATTAGGGGGTCGGCAGGGGTCCAGCCCCAGCATTTT,.,16,TRBV28,.,TRBJ1-5
CASSYLQGTTSPLHF,TGCGCCAGCAGCTACCTCCAGGGGACAACTTCACCCCTCCACTTT,.,15,TRBV5-1,.,TRBJ1-6
CAWSVSGVGYTF,TGTGCCTGGAGTGTATCAGGGGTCGGCTACACCTTC,.,12,TRBV30,.,TRBJ1-2
CASSPGAGGNTIYF,TGTGCCAGCTCACCAGGCGCAGGGGGAAACACCATATATTTT,.,14,TRBV18,.,TRBJ1-3
CASSPGLAGGQSGELFF,TGTGCCAGCAGCCCAGGACTAGCGGGGGGCCAGAGCGGGGAGCTGTTTTTT,TRBD2,17,TRBV9,.,TRBJ2-2
CASSQNRESYGYTF,TGTGCCAGCAGCCAAAACAGGGAGAGCTACGGCTACACCTTC,.,14,TRBV7-9,.,TRBJ1-2
CASSRRTGGATDTQYF,TGTGCCAGCAGCCGCCGGACAGGGGGCGCAACAGATACGCAGTATTTT,TRBD1,16,TRBV11-1,.,TRBJ2-3
CASSVQGMRTEAFF,TGTGCCAGCAGTGTTCAGGGGATGCGCACTGAAGCTTTCTTT,.,14,TRBV6-2/TRBV6-3,.,TRBJ1-1
CASSPQETQYF,TGTGCCAGCAGTCCGCAAGAGACCCAGTACTTC,.,11,TRBV2,.,TRBJ2-5
CASSYNPGTMNTEAFF,TGTGCCAGCAGTTACAATCCCGGGACAATGAACACTGAAGCTTTCTTT,.,16,TRBV6-2/TRBV6-3,.,TRBJ1-1
CASSLQGTNEQYF,TGCGCCAGCAGCCTCCAGGGTACGAACGAGCAGTACTTC,.,13,TRBV5-1,once,TRBJ2-7
CASSPGPLGEQFF,TGTGCCAGCAGCCCGGGTCCTCTCGGTGAGCAGTTCTTC,.,13,TRBV14,.,TRBJ2-1
CASSPPGLAEGETQYF,TGTGCCAGCTCACCTCCCGGACTAGCGGAGGGTGAGACCCAGTACTTC,TRBD2,16,TRBV18,once,TRBJ2-5
CAKRGGCYEQYF,TGTGCCAAGCGGGGCGGGTGCTACGAGCAGTACTTC,TRBD2,12,TRBV4-2,.,TRBJ2-7
CASSDRGVPKNIQYF,TGTGCCAGCAGTGACAGGGGTGTCCCCAAAAACATTCAGTACTTC,.,15,TRBV2,.,TRBJ2-4
CASSYRLGQGNTGELFF,TGTGCCAGCAGTTATAGGTTGGGACAGGGGAACACCGGGGAGCTGTTTTTT,TRBD1,17,TRBV28,.,TRBJ2-2
CASSLGTGGNEQFF,TGTGCCAGCAGCCTCGGGACAGGGGGCAATGAGCAGTTCTTC,TRBD1,14,TRBV9,once,TRBJ2-1
CSAPPPGVF,TGCAGTGCCCCTCCTCCGGGGGTCTTC,.,9,TRBV20-1,.,TRBJ2-1
CASSSGGRGETQYF,TGTGCCAGCAGCTCCGGGGGAAGAGGGGAGACCCAGTACTTC,.,14,TRBV7-2,.,TRBJ2-5
CASSFQGTTYTDTQYF,TGTGCCAGCAGCTTCCAGGGGACAACCTACACAGATACGCAGTATTTT,.,16,TRBV11-1,.,TRBJ2-3
CASSQADRPYEQYF,TGCGCCAGCAGCCAAGCCGACAGGCCCTACGAGCAGTACTTC,.,14,TRBV4-3,.,TRBJ2-7
CASSMGRSYSYEQYF,TGTGCCAGTAGTATGGGCAGATCATACTCCTACGAGCAGTACTTC,.,15,TRBV19,.,TRBJ2-7
CSVRDRGEKLFF,TGCAGCGTTCGGGACAGGGGGGAAAAACTGTTTTTT,TRBD1,12,TRBV29-1,.,TRBJ1-4
CASSIATEETQYF,TGTGCCAGTAGTATAGCTACCGAAGAGACCCAGTACTTC,.,13,TRBV19,.,TRBJ2-5